Described below is a single T cell receptor (beta chain) sequence and its context. Some clones are missing from TCRdb's copy, which holds only in-frame ones; the method was immunoSEQ multiplex PCR. Among over 300,000 clones, about 89% were seen once, and the ten largest hold approximately 9.4%. The entry originates in a study of blood T cell repertoires in COVID-19. Overall study context: Both acute and convalescent COVID-19 samples were obtained from the United States, Italy and Spain. T cells, B-cell-depleted T cells, or PBMCs provided the cDNA or gDNA that served as material.

The sequencing input was PBMCs or T cells enriched from blood (not recorded which). The receptor comes from a woman aged 40 to 50 who had recovered from COVID-19.

CDR3 sequence (DNA): TGTGCCAGCAGTGGGCTTAATCAGCCCCAGCATTTT. Its translation is CASSGLNQPQHF. V usage is TRBV6-2 or TRBV6-3 and J usage is TRBJ1-5; D is unresolved. Germline assignment: CDR1 MNHEY and CDR2 SVGEGT. CDR3 length: 12 residues. V lost 5 bases and J lost 4, with 6 bases in between.